This T cell receptor beta chain comes out of a study of cytomegalovirus exposure and HLA in healthy donors. The PCR was carried out with 60 Vbeta primers and 13 Jbeta primers. Assay: immunoSEQ multiplex PCR; the TCRdb copy retains only in-frame clones and omits some. Among about 190,000 clones listed, approximately 79% were seen once. V was pared by 4 bases and J by 8 bases, with 18 bases between. CDR1 is SGHTA and CDR2 is FQGTGA in the germline V gene. The CDR3 contains 15 residues. General observations from the study: Data from an earlier analysis indicated that most TCR beta V segments were productive either about 90% or about 30% of the time. Some V segments (TRBV6-2 and TRBV6-3 among them) were excluded as indistinguishable.

Healthy bone marrow donors formed the donor group. This clone has just a few counts. Its antigen is not identified. This receptor was identified in a woman younger than 30 in good health and CMV-seronegative. The sequenced sample was PBMCs. The rearrangement links TRBV7-3 to TRBJ2-1; tentative D call: TRBD2 (5 bases). CDR3 in amino acids: CASSSGMASLDEQFF. CDR3 bases: TGTGCCAGCAGCTCGGGGATGGCTAGTCTTGATGAGCAGTTCTTC.